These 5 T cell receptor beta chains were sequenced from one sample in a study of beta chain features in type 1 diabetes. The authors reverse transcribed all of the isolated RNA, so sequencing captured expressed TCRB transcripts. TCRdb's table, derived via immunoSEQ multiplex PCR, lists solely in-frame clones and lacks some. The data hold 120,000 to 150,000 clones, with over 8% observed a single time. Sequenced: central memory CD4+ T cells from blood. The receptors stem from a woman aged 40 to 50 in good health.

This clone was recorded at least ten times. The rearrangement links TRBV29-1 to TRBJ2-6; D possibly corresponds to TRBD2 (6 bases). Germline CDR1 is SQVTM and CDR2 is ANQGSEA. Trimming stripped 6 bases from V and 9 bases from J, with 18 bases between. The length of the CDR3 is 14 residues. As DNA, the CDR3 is TGCAGCGTCCGTACCGGCGGGACGGGCAACGTCCTGACTTTC. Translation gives CSVRTGGTGNVLTF.

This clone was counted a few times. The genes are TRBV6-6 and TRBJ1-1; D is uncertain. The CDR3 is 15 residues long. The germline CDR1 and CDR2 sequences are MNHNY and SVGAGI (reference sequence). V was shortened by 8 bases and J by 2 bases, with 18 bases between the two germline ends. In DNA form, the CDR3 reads TGTGCCAGCCGGCAGGTCGGTAGTGGAAACACTGAAGCTTTCTTT. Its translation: CASRQVGSGNTEAFF.

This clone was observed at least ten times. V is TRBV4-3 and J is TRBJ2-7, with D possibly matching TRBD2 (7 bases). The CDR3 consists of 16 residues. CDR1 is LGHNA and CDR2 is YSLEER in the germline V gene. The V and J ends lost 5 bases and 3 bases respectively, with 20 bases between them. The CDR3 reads CASSSTVPGGIYEQYF. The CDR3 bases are TGCGCCAGCAGCTCCACGGTTCCGGGGGGCATCTACGAGCAGTACTTC.

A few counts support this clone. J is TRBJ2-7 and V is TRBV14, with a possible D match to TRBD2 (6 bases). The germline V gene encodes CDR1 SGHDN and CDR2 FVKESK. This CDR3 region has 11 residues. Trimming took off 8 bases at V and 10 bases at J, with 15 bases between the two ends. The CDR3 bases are TGTGCCAGCCGATTGGGGGGTCGCCAGTACTTC. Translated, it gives CASRLGGRQYF. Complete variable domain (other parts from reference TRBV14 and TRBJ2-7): EAGVTQFPSHSVIEKGQTVTLRCDPISGHDNLYWYRRVMGKEIKFLLHFVKESKQDESGMPNNRFLAERTGGTYSTLKVQPAELEDSGVYFCASRLGGRQYFGPGTRLTVT.

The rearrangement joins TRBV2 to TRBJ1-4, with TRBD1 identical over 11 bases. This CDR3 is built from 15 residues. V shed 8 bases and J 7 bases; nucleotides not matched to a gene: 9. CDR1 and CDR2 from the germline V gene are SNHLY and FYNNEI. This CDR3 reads CASAIGQGAGEKLFF. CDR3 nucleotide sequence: TGTGCCAGCGCAATTGGACAGGGGGCTGGTGAAAAACTGTTTTTT.